Each of the 32 T cell receptor beta chains below was sequenced from the same sample in a study of blood T cell repertoires in COVID-19. Only in-frame clones appear in the TCRdb table, and some are missing; sequencing was by immunoSEQ multiplex PCR. The data hold about 170,000 clones, with 80% to 90% observed a single time. The material sequenced was peripheral blood. All receptors come from a man in his forties who had recovered from COVID-19.

This clone was detected once. The chain recombines TRBV4-2 with TRBJ2-5; TRBD2 matches 7 bases. V shed 1 base, J shed 7 bases, and the junction held 12 bases outside the gene matches. The CDR3 sequence is 16 residues long. CDR1 is LGHNA, CDR2 YNFKEQ, per germline. The CDR3 spells CASSQVERDPLGTQYF. The CDR3 DNA reads TGTGCCAGCAGCCAAGTGGAGCGGGACCCCCTCGGGACCCAGTACTTC.

The chain combines TRBV5-4 with TRBJ2-1; 12 bases match TRBD2. This CDR3 region has 16 residues. Germline CDR1 SGHNT, CDR2 YYREEE (reference sequence). J lost 6 bases, V lost 0 bases, and 4 bases had no gene match. The CDR3, as DNA: TGTGCCAGCAGCTTGGGCACTAGCGGGAGGCCCAATGAGCAGTTCTTC. Its translation is CASSLGTSGRPNEQFF.

This sequence joins TRBV6-2 or TRBV6-3 and TRBJ1-1, with D perhaps TRBD1 (5 bases). This CDR3 comprises 12 residues. CDR1 is MNHEY and CDR2 is SVGEGT in the germline V gene. Deletions cut 6 bases from V and 6 bases from J, with 11 bases between. The CDR3, as DNA: TGTGCCAGCAGCCACGGGGGACCTGAAGCTTTCTTT. Translating gives CASSHGGPEAFF.

Worth noting for this clone: Other DNA sequences of this sample code for an identical CDR3. The rearrangement uses TRBV4-3 and TRBJ2-7; 10 bases are shared with TRBD1. Trimming cost V 3 bases and J 3 bases; bases outside gene matches: 5. There are 15 residues in the CDR3. Germline-derived CDR1 and CDR2 are LGHNA and YSLEER. The CDR3, as DNA: TGCGCCAGCAGCCAGGACAGGGGGGGTATCTACGAGCAGTACTTC. Translating it yields CASSQDRGGIYEQYF.

Regarding this clone: This same CDR3 is encoded by further DNA sequences in the sample. This chain uses TRBV4-3 with TRBJ1-5, with a tentative D call TRBD1 (6 bases). Trimming removed 1 base at V and 3 bases at J, with 10 bases between. In germline, CDR1 is LGHNA, CDR2 YSLEER. The CDR3 runs to 15 residues. The CDR3 DNA is TGCGCCAGCAGCCAAGTACAGGGTGACAATCAGCCCCAGCATTTT. It codes for CASSQVQGDNQPQHF.

The chain couples TRBV24-1 to TRBJ2-7; TRBD2 aligns across 13 bases. Losses at the gene ends were 2 bases for V and 7 bases for J; bases not matched to a gene: 7. Germline loops: CDR1 KGHDR, CDR2 SFDVKD. The CDR3 loop spans 16 amino acids. The CDR3 bases are TGTGCCACCAGTGATTCAGGACTAGCGGGAGTGACAGAGCAGTACTTC. It codes for CATSDSGLAGVTEQYF.

CDR3 region: CASSTGFDGYGYTF. CDR3 sequence (DNA): TGTGCCAGCAGTACAGGTTTTGACGGGTATGGCTACACCTTC. The rearrangement joins TRBV6-5 to TRBJ1-2; D may be TRBD1 (5 bases). The germline V and J ends were trimmed by 5 bases and 5 bases, with 15 bases remaining between them. This CDR3 has 14 residues. Germline CDR1 and CDR2: MNHEY and SVGAGI.

The rearrangement joins TRBV6-5 to TRBJ1-3; D gene ambiguous. The CDR3 totals 13 residues. V lost 2 bases and J lost 3, with 5 bases in between. Looked up from germline, CDR1 is MNHEY and CDR2 is SVGAGI. CDR3 sequence (DNA): TGTGCCAGCAGTTACCGGAGTGGAAACACCATATATTTT. Its translation is CASSYRSGNTIYF.

The V and J genes are TRBV7-8 and TRBJ2-1; 9 nucleotides agree with TRBD2. The CDR3 has 18 amino acids. V dropped 2 bases and J dropped 0; count of bases not matched to a gene: 8. Germline V gene data show CDR1 as SGHVS and CDR2 as FQNEAQ. CDR3: CASSLLAGVPSSYNEQFF. The CDR3 DNA follows: TGTGCCAGCAGCTTATTAGCGGGGGTTCCGAGCTCCTACAATGAGCAGTTCTTC. Variable domain in full (rest from reference TRBV7-8 and TRBJ2-1): GAGVSQSPRYKVAKRGQDVALRCDPISGHVSLFWYQQALGQGPEFLTYFQNEAQLDKSGLPSDRFFAERPEGSVSTLKIQRTQQEDSAVYLCASSLLAGVPSSYNEQFFGPGTRLTVL.

This chain connects TRBV4-1 to TRBJ1-4; unclear D gene. The ends were cut back, 2 bases at V and 8 bases at J, with 12 bases in the middle. Looked up from germline, CDR1 is MGHRA and CDR2 is YSYEKL. The CDR3 covers 14 residues. The CDR3 here is CASSQRSEVEKLFF. In DNA, the CDR3 is TGCGCCAGCAGCCAAAGATCAGAGGTAGAAAAACTGTTTTTT.

The J gene is TRBJ1-5, the V gene TRBV3-1 (or the pseudogene TRBV3-2); 9 bases agree with TRBD1. Unmatched junction bases numbered 1, after V lost 3 bases and J lost 4 bases. The CDR3 extends over 14 amino acids. Germline V gene data show CDR1 as LGHDT and CDR2 as YNNKEL (reference sequence). CDR3 residues: CASSQGTGNQPQHF. The CDR3 region has the DNA TGTGCCAGCAGCCAGGGGACAGGGAATCAGCCCCAGCATTTT.

This clone was seen many times. The chain employs TRBV30 and TRBJ1-2, with a tentative D call TRBD1 (6 bases). The CDR3 is 14 amino acids. Between the trimmed V and J ends, which lost 3 bases and 8 bases, there was a span of 19 bases. Germline values: CDR1 GTSNPN, CDR2 SVGIG (reference sequence). As DNA, the CDR3 is TGTGCCTGGAGGGAAAATGACAGGACTTCAGGCTACACCTTC. Its protein is CAWRENDRTSGYTF. Based on the CDR3 plus reference TRBV30 and TRBJ1-2, the full variable domain is SQTIHQWPATLVQPVGSPLSLECTVEGTSNPNLYWYRQAAGRGLQLLFYSVGIGQISSEVPQNLSASRPQDRQFILSSKKLLLSDSGFYLCAWRENDRTSGYTFGSGTRLTVV.

The chain employs TRBV11-2 and TRBJ2-2; a weak D match, TRBD1 (6 bases). CDR1 and CDR2 from the germline V gene are SGHAT and FQNNGV. Trimming stripped 6 bases from V and 6 bases from J, with 8 bases between. This CDR3 has 12 amino acids. This CDR3 is CASSHRAGELFF. The CDR3 nucleotides are TGTGCCAGCAGTCACAGGGCCGGGGAGCTGTTTTTT.

The V and J genes are TRBV27 and TRBJ2-5; D is unresolved. The ends were cut back, 5 bases at V and 4 bases at J, with 14 bases in the middle. Per the germline V gene, CDR1 is MNHEY and CDR2 is SMNVEV (reference sequence). The CDR3 is 14 residues long. The CDR3 loop is CASSLWSGGETQYF. CDR3 in DNA: TGTGCCAGCAGTCTTTGGTCGGGTGGAGAGACCCAGTACTTC.

Only a few counts were recorded for this clone. The chain is built from TRBV18 and TRBJ1-2; 7 nucleotides agree with TRBD1. Germline trimming cut 3 bases from V and 3 bases from J; bases unmatched to any gene: 7. Germline V gene sequence: CDR1 KGHSH, CDR2 LQKENI. There are 15 residues in the CDR3. CDR3 nucleotides: TGTGCCAGCTCACCCTCGACAGGGTCGGACTATGGCTACACCTTC. Protein sequence: CASSPSTGSDYGYTF. Full variable domain (outside the CDR3, taken from reference TRBV18 and TRBJ1-2): NAGVMQNPRHLVRRRGQEARLRCSPMKGHSHVYWYRQLPEEGLKFMVYLQKENIIDESGMPKERFSAEFPKEGPSILRIQQVVRGDSAAYFCASSPSTGSDYGYTFGSGTRLTVV.

J is TRBJ2-4 and V is TRBV11-3; no clear D gene. Trimming cost V 6 bases and J 3 bases, with 12 bases left between them. CDR1 is SGHNT, CDR2 YENEEA, per germline. CDR3 length: 14 residues. The CDR3 coding sequence is TGTGCCAGCAGTCCATCCGTAGTCAAAAACATTCAGTACTTC. Amino acid sequence: CASSPSVVKNIQYF.

The rearrangement joins TRBV24-1 to TRBJ2-5, with a weak D call TRBD1 (5 bases). CDR1 and CDR2 (germline): KGHDR, SFDVKD. The length of the CDR3 is 14 residues. Trimming took off 1 base at V and 5 bases at J, with 10 bases between the two ends. CDR3 sequence: CATSDFQGVETQYF. In nucleotides, the CDR3 is TGTGCCACCAGTGATTTTCAAGGGGTTGAGACCCAGTACTTC.

This clone was seen only a few times. J is TRBJ2-7 and V is TRBV11-1, with D possibly being TRBD1 (5 bases). The CDR3 loop spans 13 amino acids. Germline loops: CDR1 SGHAT, CDR2 FQDESV (reference sequence). V lost 5 bases to trimming and J lost 7 bases, with 15 bases between them. CDR3 amino acids: CASSASTVREQYF. The CDR3 region has the DNA TGTGCCAGCAGCGCCTCGACAGTTCGGGAGCAGTACTTC.

The chain combines TRBV28 with TRBJ2-5, with 7 bases matching TRBD2. Trimming removed 2 bases from V and 2 bases from J; junction bases left unmatched: 2. Germline CDR1 reads MDHEN; CDR2 reads SYDVKM. The CDR3 consists of 14 residues. CDR3 sequence: CASSLKRDQETQYF. In DNA form, the CDR3 reads TGTGCCAGCAGTTTAAAGCGGGATCAAGAGACCCAGTACTTC.

This chain connects TRBV18 to TRBJ1-1; 9 bases line up with TRBD1. This CDR3 has 16 residues. V was clipped by 4 bases and J by 0 bases; unmatched bases: 6. CDR1 and CDR2 from the germline V gene are KGHSH and LQKENI. The CDR3 sequence is CASSLGTGFLNTEAFF. The CDR3 DNA reads as TGTGCCAGCTCACTGGGGACAGGGTTTCTGAACACTGAAGCTTTCTTT.

In its sample, this clone was seen a few times. The chain joins TRBV6-2 or TRBV6-3 to TRBJ2-2; 9 nucleotides align to TRBD2. The trim removed 3 bases at V and 2 bases at J, leaving 13 bases unmatched. This CDR3 region has 19 residues. CDR1 MNHEY and CDR2 SVGEGT come from the germline V gene. CDR3 DNA sequence: TGTGCCAGCAGTTATTCCGGGTCGAGCGGGGGGCCTAACACCGGGGAGCTGTTTTTT. Translation gives CASSYSGSSGGPNTGELFF.

This sequence joins TRBV5-5 and TRBJ2-5, with D perhaps TRBD2 (5 bases). CDR3 length: 15 residues. V was trimmed by 2 bases and J by 5 bases, leaving 16 bases between them. Germline V CDR1 and CDR2: SGHKS, YYEKEE (reference sequence). CDR3 DNA sequence: TGTGCCAGCAGCTTTCAGAGCGAGAGGGTGGAGACCCAGTACTTC. Translating gives CASSFQSERVETQYF. Variable domain in full (rest from reference TRBV5-5 and TRBJ2-5): DAGVTQSPTHLIKTRGQQVTLRCSPISGHKSVSWYQQVLGQGPQFIFQYYEKEERGRGNFPDRFSARQFPNYSSELNVNALLLGDSALYLCASSFQSERVETQYFGPGTRLLVL.

This clone was seen just once. The chain carries TRBV10-3 and TRBJ2-1; TRBD2 might be the D (7 bases). Trimming stripped 2 bases from V and 8 bases from J, with 13 bases between. The CDR3 loop spans 14 amino acids. Germline CDR1 reads ENHRY; CDR2 reads SYGVKD. The CDR3 region has the DNA TGTGCCATCAGTGAGGAGGGGGGGTTGGATGAGCAGTTCTTC. This codes for CAISEEGGLDEQFF.

The chain recombines TRBV7-2 with TRBJ2-1; a possible D gene is TRBD2 (5 bases). Germline V gives CDR1 SGHTA, CDR2 FQGNSA. This CDR3 comprises 14 residues. Deletions cut 5 bases from V and 9 bases from J, with 17 bases between. CDR3 amino acids: CASSGRTSRVEQFF. In nucleotides, the CDR3 is TGTGCCAGCAGCGGCCGAACTAGTCGTGTTGAGCAGTTCTTC.

V and J are TRBV5-1 and TRBJ2-1; D possibly corresponds to TRBD2 (5 bases). The germline gives CDR1 SGHRS, CDR2 YFSETQ. This CDR3 spans 14 amino acids. The V end lost 0 bases, the J end lost 6 bases, and 10 bases lay between the germline ends. The CDR3 protein is CASSLGDYANEQFF. The CDR3 DNA reads as TGCGCCAGCAGCTTGGGTGACTACGCCAATGAGCAGTTCTTC.

This clone was detected only a few times. The chain couples TRBV6-2 or TRBV6-3 to TRBJ2-2; 13 positions agree with TRBD2. The germline gives CDR1 MNHEY, CDR2 SVGEGT. Unmatched junction bases numbered 4, after V lost 6 bases and J lost 6 bases. This CDR3 is built from 15 residues. CDR3 sequence: CASSFTSGGAGELFF. The CDR3 DNA is TGTGCCAGCAGCTTTACTAGCGGGGGGGCCGGGGAGCTGTTTTTT.

V and J are TRBV4-2 and TRBJ2-7; 12 nucleotides line up with TRBD1. CDR1 is LGHNA and CDR2 is YNFKEQ in the germline V gene. Unmatched junction bases numbered 6, after V lost 4 bases and J lost 5 bases. The CDR3 runs 15 residues. The CDR3 DNA reads TGTGCCAGCAGCCCCGGGACAGGGGGCCTCGACGAGCAGTACTTC. As protein: CASSPGTGGLDEQYF.

The rearrangement links TRBV2 to TRBJ2-3; possible D gene TRBD2, 6 bases. V was pared by 4 bases and J by 0 bases, with 14 bases between. The length of the CDR3 is 16 residues. CDR1 is SNHLY and CDR2 is FYNNEI in the germline V gene. The CDR3 loop is CASSAERAASTDTQYF. CDR3 nucleotide sequence: TGTGCCAGCAGTGCCGAGCGGGCCGCTAGCACAGATACGCAGTATTTT.

The sample holds one count of this clone. This chain links TRBV14 with TRBJ2-3, with TRBD2 matching 10 bases. After removal of 4 bases from V and 4 bases from J, the junction contained 5 bases not matched to a gene. The CDR3 is made up of 15 amino acids. From germline, CDR1 is SGHDN and CDR2 FVKESK. CDR3 in DNA: TGTGCCAGCAGCCTTGCTAGCGGGAGCCCAGATACGCAGTATTTT. Amino acids: CASSLASGSPDTQYF. Together with reference TRBV14 and TRBJ2-3, the CDR3 gives the full variable domain: EAGVTQFPSHSVIEKGQTVTLRCDPISGHDNLYWYRRVMGKEIKFLLHFVKESKQDESGMPNNRFLAERTGGTYSTLKVQPAELEDSGVYFCASSLASGSPDTQYFGPGTRLTVL.

This clone came up once. The rearrangement joins TRBV6-2 or TRBV6-3 to TRBJ1-5, with D hard to call. Germline CDR1 MNHEY, CDR2 SVGEGT. There are 16 residues in the CDR3. V was pared by 5 bases and J by 6 bases, with 20 bases between. The CDR3 sequence: CASSHPAGGLAQPQHF. The CDR3 nucleotides are TGTGCCAGCAGTCATCCCGCGGGAGGCCTAGCTCAGCCCCAGCATTTT.

This clone was detected a few times. This chain links TRBV7-9 with TRBJ2-5, with D perhaps matching TRBD2 (6 bases). Germline CDR1 is SEHNR and CDR2 is FQNEAQ (reference sequence). The CDR3 has 17 residues. Between the trimmed V and J ends, which lost 5 bases and 3 bases, there was a span of 22 bases. The CDR3: CASSHTTGTRPEETQYF. The CDR3 nucleotides read TGTGCCAGCAGCCATACAACCGGGACTCGGCCCGAAGAGACCCAGTACTTC. Filled out from reference TRBV7-9 and TRBJ2-5, the complete variable domain reads DTGVSQNPRHKITKRGQNVTFRCDPISEHNRLYWYRQTLGQGPEFLTYFQNEAQLEKSRLLSDRFSAERPKGSFSTLEIQRTEQGDSAMYLCASSHTTGTRPEETQYFGPGTRLLVL.

CDR3 DNA sequence: TGCGCCAGCAGCTTGACAGGGTGGGCAGATACGCAGTATTTT. Encoded protein: CASSLTGWADTQYF. The gene calls are TRBV5-1 and TRBJ2-3; D perhaps matches TRBD1 (6 bases). V dropped 1 base and J dropped 4 bases, with 10 bases sitting between them. Per the germline V gene, CDR1 is SGHRS and CDR2 is YFSETQ. This CDR3 is built from 14 residues.